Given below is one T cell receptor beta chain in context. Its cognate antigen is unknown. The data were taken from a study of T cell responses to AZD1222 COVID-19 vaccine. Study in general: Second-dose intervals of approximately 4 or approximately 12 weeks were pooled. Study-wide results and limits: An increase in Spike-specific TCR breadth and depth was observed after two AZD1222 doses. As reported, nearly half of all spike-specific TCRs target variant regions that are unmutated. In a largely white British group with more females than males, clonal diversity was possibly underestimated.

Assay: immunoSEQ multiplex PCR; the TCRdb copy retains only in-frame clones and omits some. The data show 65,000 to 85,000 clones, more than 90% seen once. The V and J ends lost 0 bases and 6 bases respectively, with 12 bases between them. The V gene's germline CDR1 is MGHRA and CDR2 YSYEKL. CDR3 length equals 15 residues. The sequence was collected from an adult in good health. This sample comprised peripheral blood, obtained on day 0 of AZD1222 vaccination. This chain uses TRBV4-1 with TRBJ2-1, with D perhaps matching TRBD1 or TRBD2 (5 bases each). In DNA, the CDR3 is TGCGCCAGCAGCCAAGAACCGGGACCTTTCAATGAGCAGTTCTTC. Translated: CASSQEPGPFNEQFF.